This T cell receptor beta chain was recovered during a study of T cell responses to AZD1222 COVID-19 vaccine. This CDR3 comprises 14 residues. Germline V gives CDR1 GTSNPN, CDR2 SVGIG (reference sequence). Unmatched junction bases numbered 11, after V lost 5 bases and J lost 8 bases. Method: immunoSEQ multiplex PCR; TCRdb's copy keeps in-frame clones and lacks some. The sample carries about 83,000 clones, around 88% recorded once. The TCR was taken from an adult in good health. The chain carries TRBV30 and TRBJ1-4, with TRBD1 matching 7 bases. The sequencing used peripheral blood, collected on day 0 of AZD1222 vaccination. This chain's CDR3 is CAWEKTGVGEKLFF. Written as DNA, the CDR3 is TGTGCCTGGGAAAAAACAGGGGTAGGGGAAAAACTGTTTTTT.